Detailed here is one T cell receptor (beta chain). Its specificity is unknown. This sample is drawn from a study of long-term antiretroviral therapy in people with HIV. Study-level findings and limits: CDR3 lengths in HIV samples spanned a narrower range than controls. In the period from the mid-2000s to the late 2010s, blood was collected, possibly under older ART regimens. Clones that had undergone expansion before ART dominated the repertoire at all time points. Once patients were on ART, diversity went higher but still fell short of transplant donor controls.

Germline V gives CDR1 LGHNA, CDR2 YNFKEQ. The V end lost 1 base, the J end lost 2 bases, and 18 bases lay between the germline ends. This CDR3 has 18 residues. An immunoSEQ assay, version v3.0, was performed at survey level. Measured with immunoSEQ multiplex PCR; TCRdb has only the in-frame clones, and not every one. This sample has 20,000 or so clones, with around four fifths found just once. Sequencing was performed on unsorted PBMCs, taken 1.9 years after starting antiretroviral therapy. The J gene is TRBJ1-3, the V gene TRBV4-2, with D possibly being TRBD1 (6 bases). This TCR came from a woman aged 50 to 60 with HIV. The CDR3 protein is CASSQGLRRGGPGNTIYF. CDR3 nucleotides: TGTGCCAGCAGCCAAGGCCTAAGGCGGGGGGGGCCTGGAAACACCATATATTTT.